The 26 T cell receptor beta chains listed next were all sequenced from one sample in a study of blood T cell repertoires in COVID-19. TCRdb keeps only in-frame clones here, not all; method: immunoSEQ multiplex PCR. The table has more than 250,000 clones, roughly 84% seen once; the top ten hold 1%. The sample consisted of peripheral blood. The receptor source for this set is a man aged 50 or older with active or convalescent COVID-19.

The genes are TRBV2 and TRBJ1-1; the match to TRBD1 covers 9 bases. CDR1 is SNHLY, CDR2 FYNNEI, per germline. Trimming took 10 bases from V and 1 from J; bases not matched to a gene: 4. This CDR3 has 13 amino acids. The CDR3 sequence is CATGQGKNTEAFF. As DNA, the CDR3 is TGTGCCACGGGACAGGGAAAGAACACTGAAGCTTTCTTT.

The table lists this clone with a count of one. This chain links TRBV4-3 with TRBJ1-2; 9 bases align to TRBD1. CDR1 and CDR2 from the germline V gene are LGHNA and YSLEER. This CDR3 region has 14 residues. V shed 5 bases, J shed 4 bases, and the junction held 5 bases outside the gene matches. CDR3 region: CASSSQGAAYGYTF. The CDR3, as DNA: TGCGCCAGCAGCTCACAGGGGGCTGCCTATGGCTACACCTTC.

V gene TRBV10-2 combines with J gene TRBJ1-1, with TRBD1 matching 7 bases. Germline assignment: CDR1 WSHSY and CDR2 SAAADI. J was trimmed by 6 bases and V by 3 bases; bases with no gene match: 13. The CDR3 totals 16 residues. CDR3 DNA: TGCGCCAGCAGTGACGGTGGCCAGGGGGGAAACGCTGAAGCTTTCTTT. It encodes CASSDGGQGGNAEAFF.

V is TRBV7-2 and J is TRBJ1-1; D is unresolved. The CDR3 is 13 amino acids. V lost 0 bases and J lost 7, with 9 bases in between. The germline CDR1 and CDR2 sequences are SGHTA and FQGNSA. CDR3: CASSLATGIEAFF. The CDR3 nucleotides are TGTGCCAGCAGCTTAGCCACGGGGATTGAAGCTTTCTTT.

In DNA form, the CDR3 reads TGTGCCAGCTTTCCTAGCGGGGGTGTGGATACGCAGTATTTT. Translating it yields CASFPSGGVDTQYF. This chain uses TRBV5-4 with TRBJ2-3, with TRBD2 matching over 10 bases. The CDR3 length is 14 residues. The J segment lost 6 bases and the V segment lost 7 bases, leaving 8 bases of the junction unmatched. CDR1 is SGHNT, CDR2 YYREEE, per germline (reference sequence).

This chain uses TRBV28 with TRBJ2-6; weak D call: TRBD1 (5 bases). Germline V gene data show CDR1 as MDHEN and CDR2 as SYDVKM. The CDR3 has 15 amino acids. Trimming left V 2 bases short and J 3 bases short, with 8 bases between. CDR3 sequence (DNA): TGTGCCAGCAGTTTACAGGGTTATGGGGCCAACGTCCTGACTTTC. It codes for CASSLQGYGANVLTF.

V and J are TRBV24-1 and TRBJ1-5; no firm D call. Trimming pared 8 bases from V and 0 bases from J, leaving 19 bases between. In germline, CDR1 is KGHDR, CDR2 SFDVKD. There are 17 residues in the CDR3. The CDR3 DNA sequence: TGTGCCACCAAGGAAGGCGGGCCGGGCCATAGCAATCAGCCCCAGCATTTT. The encoded protein is CATKEGGPGHSNQPQHF.

This chain connects TRBV19 to TRBJ2-3, with TRBD1 matching over 7 bases. From germline, CDR1 is LNHDA and CDR2 SQIVND (reference sequence). This CDR3 has 16 amino acids. V shed 3 bases and J 4 bases; nucleotides not matched to a gene: 10. For the CDR3, the DNA is TGTGCCAGTAGTATCCAACACAGGGGCGTACCAGATACGCAGTATTTT. Protein product: CASSIQHRGVPDTQYF.

This chain joins TRBV7-8 and TRBJ2-5; TRBD1 matches at 10 bases. V shed 4 bases, J shed 5 bases, and the junction held 7 bases outside the gene matches. CDR1 is SGHVS, CDR2 FQNEAQ, per germline. The length of the CDR3 is 15 residues. The CDR3 loop is CASSYRQGAWETQYF. The CDR3 region has the DNA TGTGCCAGCAGCTACCGACAGGGGGCATGGGAGACCCAGTACTTC.

The rearrangement uses TRBV9 and TRBJ2-1; a weak D match, TRBD2 (5 bases). The germline CDR1 and CDR2 sequences are SGDLS and YYNGEE. This CDR3 spans 17 amino acids. V was shortened by 0 bases and J by 0 bases, with 13 bases between the two germline ends. The CDR3 nucleotides are TGTGCCAGCAGCGTAGCTTCGGGGAGCAGCTCCTACAATGAGCAGTTCTTC. This encodes CASSVASGSSSYNEQFF.

The rearrangement links TRBV7-9 to TRBJ2-7; 9 positions agree with TRBD1. Per germline, CDR1 SEHNR and CDR2 FQNEAQ (reference sequence). This CDR3 contains 16 residues. V lost 2 bases to trimming and J lost 0 bases; unmatched junction nucleotides: 5. CDR3 in DNA: TGTGCCAGCAGCTTATGGGGACAGGGCCTCTCCTACGAGCAGTACTTC. This codes for CASSLWGQGLSYEQYF.

This clone has only a few counts. V usage is TRBV11-1 and J usage is TRBJ2-7; TRBD2 might be the D (5 bases). CDR3 length: 14 amino acids. Trimming shortened V by 5 bases and J by 0 bases, and 11 bases separated the two germline ends. The V gene's germline CDR1 is SGHAT and CDR2 FQDESV (reference sequence). CDR3 sequence (DNA): TGTGCCAGCAGCCTCCGGACTGTCTCCTACGAGCAGTACTTC. This encodes CASSLRTVSYEQYF.

This chain connects TRBV5-5 to TRBJ2-7, with D perhaps TRBD2 (6 bases). Trimming stripped 1 base from V and 3 bases from J, with 14 bases between. Looked up from germline, CDR1 is SGHKS and CDR2 is YYEKEE (reference sequence). This CDR3 region has 15 residues. The CDR3 loop is CASSLNPGGHYEQYF. CDR3 nucleotides: TGTGCCAGCAGCTTGAACCCCGGGGGTCACTACGAGCAGTACTTC.

This clone was observed once. The same CDR3 is also encoded by other DNA sequences in this sample. The rearrangement uses TRBV20-1 and TRBJ2-7, with 10 bases aligning to TRBD2. The CDR3 extends over 14 amino acids. With 3 bases clipped from V and 1 base from J, the junction kept 3 bases outside the gene matches. CDR1 DFQATT and CDR2 SNEGSKA come from the germline V gene (reference sequence). The CDR3 DNA reads TGCAGTGCTAGTCTAGCGGGAGCATCCTACGAGCAGTACTTC. This translates into CSASLAGASYEQYF.

V gene TRBV11-1 combines with J gene TRBJ2-3; possibly TRBD2 for D (6 bases). Trimming stripped 5 bases from V and 1 base from J, with 10 bases between. The germline gives CDR1 SGHAT, CDR2 FQDESV (reference sequence). The CDR3 extends over 14 amino acids. This chain's CDR3 is CASSQQRGTDTQYF. Written as DNA, the CDR3 is TGTGCCAGCAGCCAACAGCGGGGCACAGATACGCAGTATTTT.

This clone was detected only once. The rearrangement links TRBV11-2 to TRBJ2-7; TRBD2 matches at 13 bases. Germline CDR1 and CDR2: SGHAT and FQNNGV. Trimming cost V 3 bases and J 0 bases; bases outside gene matches: 8. The CDR3 length is 18 residues. CDR3 loop: CASSFGTSGAITSYEQYF. The CDR3 nucleotides read TGTGCCAGCAGCTTCGGGACTAGCGGGGCCATAACCTCCTACGAGCAGTACTTC.

V is TRBV19 and J is TRBJ1-2, with 7 bases lining up with TRBD1. The CDR3 spans 16 residues. Trimming removed 7 bases from V and 5 bases from J; junction bases left unmatched: 16. Germline values: CDR1 LNHDA, CDR2 SQIVND (reference sequence). DNA of the CDR3: TGTGCCAGTACCCGAGACGGGACAGCGCACTATTATGGCTACACCTTC. It translates to CASTRDGTAHYYGYTF.

The V call is TRBV7-6, the J call TRBJ1-5; possibly TRBD1 for D (5 bases). This CDR3 comprises 15 residues. Germline values: CDR1 SGHVS, CDR2 FNYEAQ. V was trimmed by 5 bases and J by 5 bases, leaving 16 bases between them. In nucleotides, the CDR3 is TGTGCCAGCAGCCGACTCGGGGGGGTCTATCAGCCCCAGCATTTT. This codes for CASSRLGGVYQPQHF.

V usage is TRBV2 and J usage is TRBJ1-1, with 8 nucleotides matching TRBD1. Germline loops: CDR1 SNHLY, CDR2 FYNNEI. V lost 7 bases, J lost 1 base, and 2 bases stayed unmatched. This CDR3 has 13 amino acids. CDR3 nucleotides: TGTGCCAGCACCGGGACAGGGAACACTGAAGCTTTCTTT. As protein: CASTGTGNTEAFF. The full variable domain, completed using reference TRBV2 and TRBJ1-1, is EPEVTQTPSHQVTQMGQEVILRCVPISNHLYFYWYRQILGQKVEFLVSFYNNEISEKSEIFDDQFSVERPDGSNFTLKIRSTKLEDSAMYFCASTGTGNTEAFFGQGTRLTVV.

The J gene is TRBJ2-7, the V gene TRBV7-9; 8 bases match TRBD1. Germline trimming cut 4 bases from V and 3 bases from J; bases unmatched to any gene: 5. Germline lookup yields CDR1 SEHNR and CDR2 FQNEAQ (reference sequence). The CDR3 extends over 14 amino acids. This CDR3 is CASSSGQAFYEQYF. DNA of the CDR3: TGTGCCAGCAGCTCGGGACAGGCTTTCTACGAGCAGTACTTC.

This chain uses TRBV5-1 with TRBJ2-7; 11 bases are shared with TRBD2. V lost 1 base and J lost 2; bases outside the gene matches: 14. The CDR3 contains 19 residues. The germline V gene has CDR1 SGHRS and CDR2 YFSETQ. The CDR3 DNA is TGCGCCAGCAGCTTGTTGTGGGACAGGGTGACTAGCGGGACCTACGAGCAGTACTTC. The encoded protein is CASSLLWDRVTSGTYEQYF.

The rearrangement joins TRBV5-1 to TRBJ1-1; D possibly corresponds to TRBD1 (6 bases). Trimming removed 0 bases from V and 8 bases from J, with 17 bases in between. Germline V CDR1 and CDR2: SGHRS, YFSETQ. The CDR3 extends over 15 amino acids. CDR3: CASSLAAGAAEEAFF. CDR3 sequence (DNA): TGCGCCAGCAGCTTGGCGGCAGGGGCTGCCGAAGAAGCTTTCTTT. The full variable domain, with the rest looked up from reference TRBV5-1 and TRBJ1-1, is KAGVTQTPRYLIKTRGQQVTLSCSPISGHRSVSWYQQTPGQGLQFLFEYFSETQRNKGNFPGRFSGRQFSNSRSEMNVSTLELGDSALYLCASSLAAGAAEEAFFGQGTRLTVV.

The chain links TRBV5-1 to TRBJ2-3; 11 nucleotides align to TRBD2. There are 18 residues in the CDR3. CDR1 is SGHRS, CDR2 YFSETQ, per germline. Losses at the gene ends were 0 bases for V and 0 bases for J; bases not matched to a gene: 6. The CDR3 loop is CASSLAQRLAGSTDTQYF. CDR3 nucleotides: TGCGCCAGCAGCTTGGCCCAGCGACTAGCGGGGAGCACAGATACGCAGTATTTT.

V is TRBV7-2 and J is TRBJ2-7; TRBD2 agrees at 12 bases. The CDR3 spans 17 residues. V was pared by 0 bases and J by 3 bases, with 6 bases of the junction left unmatched. Germline V lookup: CDR1 SGHTA, CDR2 FQGNSA. The CDR3 sequence: CASSLAPLAGGSYEQYF. The CDR3 bases are TGTGCCAGCAGCTTAGCGCCACTAGCGGGGGGAAGCTACGAGCAGTACTTC.

This chain joins TRBV19 and TRBJ1-2, with 10 bases matching TRBD1. Germline CDR1 LNHDA, CDR2 SQIVND (reference sequence). Trimming removed 9 bases from V and 6 bases from J; junction bases left unmatched: 10. The CDR3 runs to 14 residues. The CDR3: CASQRRDRGDGYTF. The CDR3 DNA sequence: TGTGCCAGCCAGCGACGGGACAGGGGTGATGGCTACACCTTC. Full variable domain (remainder filled in from reference TRBV19 and TRBJ1-2): DGGITQSPKYLFRKEGQNVTLSCEQNLNHDAMYWYRQDPGQGLRLIYYSQIVNDFQKGDIAEGYSVSREKKESFPLTVTSAQKNPTAFYLCASQRRDRGDGYTFGSGTRLTVV.

This chain connects TRBV6-5 to TRBJ1-1; 9 nucleotides line up with TRBD1. Per the germline V gene, CDR1 is MNHEY and CDR2 is SVGAGI. The CDR3 contains 15 residues. J gave up 5 bases and V 10 bases, and 14 bases lay outside the gene matches. CDR3 in amino acids: CATRSMGTGKTEAFF. The CDR3 coding sequence is TGTGCCACACGTTCTATGGGGACAGGGAAAACTGAAGCTTTCTTT.